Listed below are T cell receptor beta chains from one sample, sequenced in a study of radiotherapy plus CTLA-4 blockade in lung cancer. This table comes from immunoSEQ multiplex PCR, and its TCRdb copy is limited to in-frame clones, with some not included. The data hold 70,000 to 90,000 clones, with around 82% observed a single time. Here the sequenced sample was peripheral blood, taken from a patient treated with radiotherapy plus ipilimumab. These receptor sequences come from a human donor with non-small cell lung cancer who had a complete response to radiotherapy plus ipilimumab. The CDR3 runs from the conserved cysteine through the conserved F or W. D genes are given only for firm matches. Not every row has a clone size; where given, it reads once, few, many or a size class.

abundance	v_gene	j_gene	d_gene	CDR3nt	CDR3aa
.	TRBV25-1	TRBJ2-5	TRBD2	TGTGCCAGCAGCTCGACTAGCGGGAAAGAGACCCAGTACTTC	CASSSTSGKETQYF
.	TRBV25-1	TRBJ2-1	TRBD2	TGTGCCAGCAGTGATTGGCGGGAGTCCAATGAGCAGTTCTTC	CASSDWRESNEQFF
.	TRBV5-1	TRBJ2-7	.	TGCGCCAGCAGCACCGGTCAGGGTACTTACGAGCAGTACTTC	CASSTGQGTYEQYF
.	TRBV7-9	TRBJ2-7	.	TGTGCCAGCAGCTCGTTATACAGGAGAAGTTACGAGCAGTACTTC	CASSSLYRRSYEQYF
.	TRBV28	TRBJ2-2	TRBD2	TGTGCCAGCAGTTCAGGGGGACTAGCGGGCGACTCGAACACCGGGGAGCTGTTTTTT	CASSSGGLAGDSNTGELFF
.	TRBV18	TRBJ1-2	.	TGTGCCAGCTCACCACAGGGAACAGGGTACTATGGCTACACCTTC	CASSPQGTGYYGYTF
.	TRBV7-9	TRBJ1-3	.	TGTGCCAGCAGCGATAGCCTTAGGGGCTCTGGAAACACCATATATTTT	CASSDSLRGSGNTIYF
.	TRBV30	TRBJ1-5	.	TGTGCCTGGAGTCAGGGAAATCGGAATCAGCCCCAGCATTTT	CAWSQGNRNQPQHF
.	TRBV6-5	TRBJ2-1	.	TGTGCCAGCAGTACCCTAGGGACCACCTACAATGAGCAGTTCTTC	CASSTLGTTYNEQFF
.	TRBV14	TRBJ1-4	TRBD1	TGTGCCAGCAGCCGGGACAGGGGGAATGAAAAACTGTTTTTT	CASSRDRGNEKLFF
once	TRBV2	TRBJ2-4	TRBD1	TGTGCCAGCAATGGACAGGGAAACATTCAGTACTTC	CASNGQGNIQYF
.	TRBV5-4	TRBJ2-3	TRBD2	TGTGCCAGCAGCTCAGGGGGACTAGCTAGCACAGATACGCAGTATTTT	CASSSGGLASTDTQYF
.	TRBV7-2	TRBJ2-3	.	TGTGCCAGCAGCCTCGGAGGGTACACAGATACGCAGTATTTT	CASSLGGYTDTQYF
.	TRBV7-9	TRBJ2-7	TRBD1	TGTGCCAGCAGCTTTACACAGGGGAAAGGCTACGAGCAGTACTTC	CASSFTQGKGYEQYF
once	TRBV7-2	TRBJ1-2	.	TGTGCCAGCAGCTTAGATGCAGGCCTCTATGGCTACACCTTC	CASSLDAGLYGYTF
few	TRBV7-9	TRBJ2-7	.	TGTGCCAGCAGCTTATTTGGCGGCTACGAGCAGTACTTC	CASSLFGGYEQYF
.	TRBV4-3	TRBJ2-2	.	TGCGCCAGCAGCCCCTTCGGGGAAAAGAACACCGGGGAGCTGTTTTTT	CASSPFGEKNTGELFF
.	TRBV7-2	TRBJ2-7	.	TGTGCCAGCAGCTCTGGACGGAGCCTCTCCTACGAGCAGTACTTC	CASSSGRSLSYEQYF
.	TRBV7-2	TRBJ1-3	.	TGTGCCAGCAGCTTACGTTCAGCTTTATATTTT	CASSLRSALYF
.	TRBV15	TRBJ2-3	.	TGTGCCACCAGCAGTTTCTCCAGCGGCACAGATACGCAGTATTTT	CATSSFSSGTDTQYF